This T cell receptor (beta chain) was sequenced during a study of T cells in Graves' hyperthyroidism and ophthalmopathy. Study in general: The authors collected peripheral blood at initial diagnosis, before any treatment.

It was uncontrolled infection, other autoimmune disease, pregnancy or lactation that excluded patients. Every diagnosis used clinical symptoms, serum thyroxine and TRAb, thyroid ultrasound and orbital computed tomography. Germline V gene sequence: CDR1 LGHNA, CDR2 YNFKEQ. The CDR3 has 15 amino acids. Trimming removed 5 bases from V and 3 bases from J, with 16 bases in between. This clonotype has at least ten counts. The TCR beta CDR3 regions underwent amplification using RNA transcripts as the source. The primer set for the first-round RT-PCR of the TCR CDR3 was HTBI. Each CDR3 protein is one row after TCRdb ran MiXCR on the multiplex PCR reads. This table holds hundreds of thousands of distinct CDR3 sequences, roughly 14% found once.

This clonotype was obtained from a woman in her 40s with Graves' ophthalmopathy. This chain connects TRBV4-2 to TRBJ2-5; a weak D match, TRBD2 (6 bases). The sequencing sample was made of blood. The CDR3 loop reads CASSAREPLKETQYF. The CDR3 nucleotides read TGTGCCAGCAGCGCCCGGGAGCCCCTAAAAGAGACCCAGTACTTC.